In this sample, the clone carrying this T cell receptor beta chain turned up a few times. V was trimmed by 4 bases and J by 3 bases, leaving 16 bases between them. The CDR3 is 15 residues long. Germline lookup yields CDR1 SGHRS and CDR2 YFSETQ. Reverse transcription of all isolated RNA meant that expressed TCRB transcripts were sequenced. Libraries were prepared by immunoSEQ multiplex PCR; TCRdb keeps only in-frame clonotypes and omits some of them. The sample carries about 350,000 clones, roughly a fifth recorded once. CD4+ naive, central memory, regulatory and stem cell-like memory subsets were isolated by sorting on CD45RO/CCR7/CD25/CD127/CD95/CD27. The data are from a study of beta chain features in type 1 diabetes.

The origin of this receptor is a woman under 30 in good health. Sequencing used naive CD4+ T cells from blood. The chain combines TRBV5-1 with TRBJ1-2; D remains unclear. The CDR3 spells CASSQDGSGYYGYTF. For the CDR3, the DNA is TGCGCCAGCAGCCAGGACGGAAGCGGTTACTATGGCTACACCTTC.